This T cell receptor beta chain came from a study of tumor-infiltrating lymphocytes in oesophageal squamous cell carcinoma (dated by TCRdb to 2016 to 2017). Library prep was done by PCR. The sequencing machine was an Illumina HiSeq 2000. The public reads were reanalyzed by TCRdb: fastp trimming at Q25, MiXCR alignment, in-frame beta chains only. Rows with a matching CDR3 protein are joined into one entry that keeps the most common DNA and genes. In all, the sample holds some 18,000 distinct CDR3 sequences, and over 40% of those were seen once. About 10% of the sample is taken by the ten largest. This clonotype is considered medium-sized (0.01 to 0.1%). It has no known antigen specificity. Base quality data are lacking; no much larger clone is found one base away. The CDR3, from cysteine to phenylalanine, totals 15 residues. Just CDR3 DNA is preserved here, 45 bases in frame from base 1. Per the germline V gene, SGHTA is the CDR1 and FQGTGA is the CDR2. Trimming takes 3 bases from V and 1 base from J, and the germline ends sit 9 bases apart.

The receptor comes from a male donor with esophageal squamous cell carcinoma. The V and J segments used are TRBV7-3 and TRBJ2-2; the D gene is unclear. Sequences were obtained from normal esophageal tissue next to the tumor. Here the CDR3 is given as CASSFGQENTGELFF. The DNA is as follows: TGTGCCAGCAGCTTCGGGCAGGAGAACACCGGGGAGCTGTTTTTT.